A selection of T cell receptor beta chains follows, all from one sample in a study of cytomegalovirus exposure and HLA in healthy donors. Some clones are missing from TCRdb's copy, which holds only in-frame ones; the method was immunoSEQ multiplex PCR. The repertoire includes around 220,000 clones, about 86% of them detected once, and 2.9% sits in the top ten. Sequencing was performed on PBMCs. The receptors were sampled from a woman aged 18-29 years in good health and CMV-seronegative. CDR3s include the opening cysteine and the closing phenylalanine or tryptophan. Fields, in order: V gene, clone size, D gene, J gene, CDR3 DNA, CDR3 protein. D genes are given only for firm matches. Size values are once, few and many counts, or a class for expanded clones, and some rows have none.

>TRBV28|.|.|TRBJ2-1
TGTGCCAGCAGTAATGAAGAGGGGGGGGACTCCTACAATGAGCAGTTCTTC
CASSNEEGGDSYNEQFF
>TRBV14|.|.|TRBJ2-1
TGTGCCAGCAGCCAAGATCGGGGTCCCCCCCCGAACCAAGAGCAGTTCTTC
CASSQDRGPPPNQEQFF
>TRBV4-2|.|TRBD1|TRBJ2-5
TGTGCCAGCAGCCAAGTGGAAAGGACAGGGGCGGAGACCCAGTACTTC
CASSQVERTGAETQYF
>TRBV29-1|once|TRBD2|TRBJ2-3
TGCAGCGTTGAGATCGGACTAGTAGTAGATACGCAGTATTTT
CSVEIGLVVDTQYF
>TRBV2|once|.|TRBJ1-2
TGTGCCGGGCGAAGATACATCGATGGCTACACCTTC
CAGRRYIDGYTF
>TRBV30|.|TRBD1|TRBJ1-2
TGTGCCTGGAAAAGGGGGGACAGGGTTGTGTCTGGCTACACCTTC
CAWKRGDRVVSGYTF
>TRBV5-8|.|TRBD2|TRBJ2-7
TGTGCCAGCAGCTTGGCCCGGGCTAGCGGGACTACCTACGAGCAGTACTTC
CASSLARASGTTYEQYF
>TRBV27|.|.|TRBJ2-2
TGTGCCAGCAGTCTCACGTACAGGGGGGGCGGGGAGCTGTTTTTT
CASSLTYRGGGELFF
>TRBV4-3|few|TRBD2|TRBJ2-7
TGCGCCAGCAGCCAACGCGGGAGCGGAGTCTACGAGCAGTACTTC
CASSQRGSGVYEQYF
>TRBV5-8|.|TRBD2|TRBJ2-7
TGTGCCAGCAGCTTTTCTAGCGGAGCAACCTTTTACGAGCAGTACTTC
CASSFSSGATFYEQYF
>TRBV10-3|.|.|TRBJ2-7
TGTGCCATCAGTGGGACAGCTAGCTCCTACGAGCAGTACTTC
CAISGTASSYEQYF
>TRBV2|.|.|TRBJ1-5
TGTGCCAGCAGTGCTAATTCCAGGGGAGGGGGGCAGCCCCAGCATTTT
CASSANSRGGGQPQHF
>TRBV29-1|.|TRBD2|TRBJ2-1
TGCAGCGCCGGGGGACTAGTCAATAACAATGAGCAGTTCTTC
CSAGGLVNNNEQFF
>TRBV21-1|.|.|TRBJ2-7
TGTGCCAGCAGCAAGGGACAGGGGTTTTCCGAGCAGTACTTC
CASSKGQGFSEQYF
>TRBV10-3|.|TRBD1|TRBJ2-7
TGTGCCATCGGGTCCTCAGGGGGCTACGAGCAGTACTTC
CAIGSSGGYEQYF
>TRBV30|.|.|TRBJ2-2
TGTGCCTGGAGTGTACGAGGCTCGGCCGGGGAGCTGTTTTTT
CAWSVRGSAGELFF
>TRBV6-1|.|TRBD1|TRBJ1-4
TGTGCCAGCAGTCACAGGGGAGGAAATGAAAAACTGTTTTTT
CASSHRGGNEKLFF
>TRBV10-3|.|TRBD1|TRBJ2-7
TGTGCCATCAGTGAGTCAAGGACAGGGGAAGAGCAGTACTTC
CAISESRTGEEQYF
>TRBV9|few|.|TRBJ2-3
TGTGCCAGCAGCGGACTAGGGCGCACAGATACGCAGTATTTT
CASSGLGRTDTQYF
>TRBV28|once|TRBD1|TRBJ2-5
TGTGCCAGCAGCCGCATGGACAGGGAAGAGACCCAGTACTTC
CASSRMDREETQYF
>TRBV23-1|.|.|TRBJ2-7
TGCGCCAGCAGTCAACTAGTTACCCCGTGCTCCTACGAGCAGTACTTC
CASSQLVTPCSYEQYF
>TRBV7-9|once|TRBD2|TRBJ2-1
TGTGCCAGCAGCTTAGGGGCAAGCGGGAGTTCAATTTATGAGCAGTTCTTC
CASSLGASGSSIYEQFF